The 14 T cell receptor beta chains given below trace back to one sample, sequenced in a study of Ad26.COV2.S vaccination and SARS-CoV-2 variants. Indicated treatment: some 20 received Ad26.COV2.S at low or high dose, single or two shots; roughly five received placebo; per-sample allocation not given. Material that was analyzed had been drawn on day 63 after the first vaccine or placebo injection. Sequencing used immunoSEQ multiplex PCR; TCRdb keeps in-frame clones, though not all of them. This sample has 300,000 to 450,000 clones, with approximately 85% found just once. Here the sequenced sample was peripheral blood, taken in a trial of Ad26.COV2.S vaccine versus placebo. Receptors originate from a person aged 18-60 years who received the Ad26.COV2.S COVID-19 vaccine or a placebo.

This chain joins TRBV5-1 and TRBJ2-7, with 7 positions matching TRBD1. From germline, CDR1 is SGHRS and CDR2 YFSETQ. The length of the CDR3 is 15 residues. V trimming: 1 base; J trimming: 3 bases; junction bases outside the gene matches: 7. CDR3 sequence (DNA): TGCGCCAGCAGCTTGCATCCGGGACAGAACTACGAGCAGTACTTC. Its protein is CASSLHPGQNYEQYF. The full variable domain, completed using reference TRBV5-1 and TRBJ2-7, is KAGVTQTPRYLIKTRGQQVTLSCSPISGHRSVSWYQQTPGQGLQFLFEYFSETQRNKGNFPGRFSGRQFSNSRSEMNVSTLELGDSALYLCASSLHPGQNYEQYFGPGTRLTVT.

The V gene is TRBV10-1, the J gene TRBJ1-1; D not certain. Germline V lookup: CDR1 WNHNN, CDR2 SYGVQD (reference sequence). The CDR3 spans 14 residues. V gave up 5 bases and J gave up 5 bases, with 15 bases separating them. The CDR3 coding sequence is TGCGCCAGCAGTTCGCGGGATACGGGAACTGAAGCTTTCTTT. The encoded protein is CASSSRDTGTEAFF.

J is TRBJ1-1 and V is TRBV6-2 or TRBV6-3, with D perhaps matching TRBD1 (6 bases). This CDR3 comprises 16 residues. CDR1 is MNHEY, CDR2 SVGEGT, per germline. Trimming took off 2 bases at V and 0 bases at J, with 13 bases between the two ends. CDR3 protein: CASSYPRQDMNTEAFF. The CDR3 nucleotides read TGTGCCAGCAGTTACCCAAGACAGGACATGAACACTGAAGCTTTCTTT.

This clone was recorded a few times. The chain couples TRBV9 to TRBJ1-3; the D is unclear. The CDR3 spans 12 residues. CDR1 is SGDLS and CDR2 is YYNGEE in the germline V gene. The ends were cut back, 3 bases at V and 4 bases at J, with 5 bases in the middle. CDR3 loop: CASSDPGNTIYF. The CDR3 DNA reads TGTGCCAGCAGCGATCCCGGAAACACCATATATTTT.

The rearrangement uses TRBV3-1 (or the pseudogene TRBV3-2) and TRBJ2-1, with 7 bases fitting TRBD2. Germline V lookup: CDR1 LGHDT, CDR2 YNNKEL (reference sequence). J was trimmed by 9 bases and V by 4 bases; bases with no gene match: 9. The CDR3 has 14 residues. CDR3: CASSRRTGEGEQFF. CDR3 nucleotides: TGTGCCAGCAGCCGACGGACCGGGGAGGGTGAGCAGTTCTTC.

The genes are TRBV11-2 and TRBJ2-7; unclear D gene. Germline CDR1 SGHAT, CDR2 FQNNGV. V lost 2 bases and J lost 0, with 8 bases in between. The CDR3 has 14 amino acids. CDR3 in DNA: TGTGCCAGCAGCTTACGCGTTAGCTCCTACGAGCAGTACTTC. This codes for CASSLRVSSYEQYF.

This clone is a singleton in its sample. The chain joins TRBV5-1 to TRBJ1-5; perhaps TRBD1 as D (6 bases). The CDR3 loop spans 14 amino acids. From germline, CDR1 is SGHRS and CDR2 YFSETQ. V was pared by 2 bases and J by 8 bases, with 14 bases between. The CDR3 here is CASSLQGGGEPQHF. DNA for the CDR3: TGCGCCAGCAGCTTACAGGGTGGGGGGGAGCCCCAGCATTTT. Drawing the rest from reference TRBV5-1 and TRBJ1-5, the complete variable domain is KAGVTQTPRYLIKTRGQQVTLSCSPISGHRSVSWYQQTPGQGLQFLFEYFSETQRNKGNFPGRFSGRQFSNSRSEMNVSTLELGDSALYLCASSLQGGGEPQHFGDGTRLSIL.

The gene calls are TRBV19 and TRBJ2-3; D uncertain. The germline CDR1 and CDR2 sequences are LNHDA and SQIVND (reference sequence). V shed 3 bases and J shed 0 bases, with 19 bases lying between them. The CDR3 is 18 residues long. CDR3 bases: TGTGCCAGTAGTATGGCCTTAGAAAGAACAACTAGCACAGATACGCAGTATTTT. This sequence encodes CASSMALERTTSTDTQYF.

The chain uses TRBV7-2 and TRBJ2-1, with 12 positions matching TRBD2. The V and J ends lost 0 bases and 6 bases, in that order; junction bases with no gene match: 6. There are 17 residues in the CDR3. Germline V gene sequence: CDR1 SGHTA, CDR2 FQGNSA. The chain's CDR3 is CASSLAVLAGGINEQFF. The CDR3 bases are TGTGCCAGCAGCTTAGCCGTGCTAGCGGGAGGGATCAATGAGCAGTTCTTC. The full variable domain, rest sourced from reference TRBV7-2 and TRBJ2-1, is GAGVSQSPSNKVTEKGKDVELRCDPISGHTALYWYRQSLGQGLEFLIYFQGNSAPDKSGLPSDRFSAERTGGSVSTLTIQRTQQEDSAVYLCASSLAVLAGGINEQFFGPGTRLTVL.

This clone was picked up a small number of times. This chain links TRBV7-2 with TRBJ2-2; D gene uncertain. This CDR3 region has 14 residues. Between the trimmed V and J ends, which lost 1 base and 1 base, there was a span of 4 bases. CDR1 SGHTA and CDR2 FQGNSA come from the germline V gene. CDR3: CASSLGWNTGELFF. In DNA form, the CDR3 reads TGTGCCAGCAGCTTAGGGTGGAACACCGGGGAGCTGTTTTTT.

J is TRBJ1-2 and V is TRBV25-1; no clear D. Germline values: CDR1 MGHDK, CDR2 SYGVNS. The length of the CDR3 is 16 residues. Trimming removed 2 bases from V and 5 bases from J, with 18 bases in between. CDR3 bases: TGTGCCAGCAGTGAAGCGGAAAGGGAGGTTAGGTATGGCTACACCTTC. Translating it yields CASSEAEREVRYGYTF.

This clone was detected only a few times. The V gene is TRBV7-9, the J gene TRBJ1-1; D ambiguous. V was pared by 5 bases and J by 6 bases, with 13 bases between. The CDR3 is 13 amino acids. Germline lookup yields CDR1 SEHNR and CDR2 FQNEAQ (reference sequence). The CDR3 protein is CASSPVAPAEAFF. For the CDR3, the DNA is TGTGCCAGCAGCCCAGTGGCGCCGGCTGAAGCTTTCTTT.

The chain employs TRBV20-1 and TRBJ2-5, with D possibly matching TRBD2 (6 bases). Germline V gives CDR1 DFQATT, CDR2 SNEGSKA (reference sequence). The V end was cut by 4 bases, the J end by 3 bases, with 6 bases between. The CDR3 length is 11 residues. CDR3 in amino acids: CSATGEETQYF. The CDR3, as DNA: TGCAGTGCTACGGGGGAAGAGACCCAGTACTTC.

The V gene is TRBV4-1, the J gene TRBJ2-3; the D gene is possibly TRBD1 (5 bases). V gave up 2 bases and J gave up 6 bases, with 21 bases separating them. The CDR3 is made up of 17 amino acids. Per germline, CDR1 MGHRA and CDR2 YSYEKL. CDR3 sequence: CASSQPRGAVGTDTQYF. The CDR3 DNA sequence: TGCGCCAGCAGCCAACCCCGTGGGGCGGTGGGAACTGATACGCAGTATTTT.